The 3 T cell receptor beta chains presented below share a single source sample, sequenced in a study of regulatory T cells in long-lasting Graves disease. Arm-PCR of CDR3 regions and iRepertoire HTBI primers were used to build TCR beta libraries. One entry per CDR3 protein results from TCRdb running MiXCR on the multiplex PCR reads. The sample includes some 560,000 distinct CDR3 sequences, roughly 16% of them seen just once. Time point meaning: newly diagnosed GD, antithyroid drugs for less than 3 months. The TCR library was made from RNA extracted from PBMCs. Another study also made use of these data, one on T cells in Graves' hyperthyroidism and ophthalmopathy.

This specimen consisted of peripheral blood mononuclear cells (PBMCs), obtained at new diagnosis, from a patient treated with antithyroid drugs. These receptors came from a woman aged 40 to 65 with Graves disease.

This clonotype has a handful of counts. V usage is TRBV6-1 and J usage is TRBJ1-2; D ambiguous. Trimming took 1 base from V and 2 from J, leaving 11 bases between them. This CDR3 has 15 amino acids. CDR1 is MNHNS, CDR2 SASEGT, per germline. In nucleotides, the CDR3 is TGTGCCAGCAGTGAAGAATTAGGGCTCAACTATGGCTACACCTTC. Amino acid sequence: CASSEELGLNYGYTF.

Ten or more counts support this clonotype. This sequence joins TRBV3-1 and TRBJ2-7; 8 nucleotides align to TRBD1. Germline trimming cut 0 bases from V and 11 bases from J; bases unmatched to any gene: 9. The CDR3 totals 14 residues. Germline CDR1 is LGHDT and CDR2 is YNNKEL (reference sequence). DNA for the CDR3: TGTGCCAGCAGCCAAGACCTCGGACAGGGACGGAAGTACTTC. As protein: CASSQDLGQGRKYF.

On this clonotype itself: One junction end disagrees with the germline gene, perhaps due to a read error. The V and J genes are TRBV11-2 and TRBJ2-7; D possibly corresponds to TRBD2 (6 bases). The germline V gene encodes CDR1 SGHAT and CDR2 FQNNGV. The CDR3 is made up of 14 amino acids. The CDR3 is CASSARDGRYEQYF. The CDR3 DNA follows: TGTGCTAGCAGCGCGAGGGACGGGAGATACGAGCAGTACTTC.